This T cell receptor (beta chain) derives from a study of T cells in Graves' hyperthyroidism and ophthalmopathy. In its sample, this clonotype was seen many times. Amplification of TCR beta CDR3 regions was performed using RNA transcripts as template. First-round RT-PCR of the TCR CDR3 relied on the HTBI primer set. Each CDR3 protein gets one entry after TCRdb re-called the multiplex PCR reads with MiXCR. This sample has roughly 500,000 distinct CDR3 sequences, with roughly a sixth found just once. The TCR sequence derives from a woman in her 30s with Graves' ophthalmopathy. The sequenced sample consisted of blood.

The CDR3 protein is CASSSLMLQGRQETQYF. As DNA, the CDR3 is TGTGCCAGCAGTTCACTAATGTTACAGGGGCGTCAAGAGACCCAGTACTTC. The genes are TRBV28 and TRBJ2-5, with 7 bases identical to TRBD1. Germline lookup yields CDR1 MDHEN and CDR2 SYDVKM. V shed 4 bases, J shed 2 bases, and the junction held 13 bases outside the gene matches. The CDR3 is made up of 17 amino acids. The full variable domain, with the rest looked up from reference TRBV28 and TRBJ2-5, is DVKVTQSSRYLVKRTGEKVFLECVQDMDHENMFWYRQDPGLGLRLIYFSYDVKMKEKGDIPEGYSVSREKKERFSLILESASTNQTSMYLCASSSLMLQGRQETQYFGPGTRLLVL.